Below, 9 T cell receptor beta chains from the same sample are listed, as sequenced in a study of breast tumors, draining lymph nodes, adjacent tissues. TCRdb analysed the multiplex PCR reads with MiXCR anew, one entry per CDR3 protein. The data contain under 250,000 distinct CDR3 sequences, approximately 30% of them singletons. Breast cancer patients provided tissue from their axillary draining lymph nodes. Sequencing used axillary lymph node tissue. These receptors came from a female donor with breast cancer. Some clones in this sample may be carry-over from other donors' samples.

This clonotype was recorded many times. The chain carries TRBV7-9 and TRBJ2-1, with TRBD2 as a possible D gene (6 bases). This CDR3 has 14 residues. CDR1 is SEHNR and CDR2 is FQNEAQ in the germline V gene (reference sequence). Trimming pared 3 bases from V and 3 bases from J, leaving 9 bases between. CDR3 in amino acids: CASSLGGYYNEQFF. The CDR3 DNA follows: TGTGCCAGCAGCTTGGGGGGATACTACAATGAGCAGTTCTTC.

V gene TRBV20-1 combines with J gene TRBJ2-3; no reliable D call. The CDR3 extends over 11 amino acids. Deletions cut 5 bases from V and 4 bases from J, with 7 bases between. In germline, CDR1 is DFQATT, CDR2 SNEGSKA (reference sequence). CDR3 loop: CSAGTPDTQYF. The CDR3 region has the DNA TGCAGTGCTGGAACCCCAGATACGCAGTATTTT.

This clonotype was counted only a few times. This clone may be a read error of a much larger clone one base away. The CDR3 DNA reads TGTGCCAGCAGTCGGAACAGGGGCCACGAGCAGTACTTC. Protein: CASSRNRGHEQYF. This chain links TRBV6-1 with TRBJ2-7; TRBD1 matches 7 bases. Germline V gene lookup returns CDR1 MNHNS and CDR2 SASEGT. The CDR3 loop spans 13 amino acids. V trimming: 5 bases; J trimming: 5 bases; junction bases outside the gene matches: 6.

This clonotype was seen at least ten times. The chain is built from TRBV20-1 and TRBJ2-1; 8 bases map to TRBD2. The J segment lost 4 bases and the V segment lost 0 bases, leaving 8 bases of the junction unmatched. The CDR3 length is 16 residues. The germline gives CDR1 DFQATT, CDR2 SNEGSKA (reference sequence). The CDR3 protein is CSARDFRGRRYNEQFF. The CDR3 nucleotides are TGCAGTGCTAGAGATTTTCGCGGGAGGAGGTACAATGAGCAGTTCTTC.

This clonotype was counted ten times or more. The rearrangement joins TRBV30 to TRBJ2-2; D gene uncertain. This CDR3 spans 15 amino acids. V lost 8 bases and J lost 5, with 21 bases in between. Germline CDR1 reads GTSNPN; CDR2 reads SVGIG (reference sequence). The CDR3 reads CARNSDWGSTGELFF. CDR3 nucleotides: TGTGCCAGAAATTCCGACTGGGGATCGACCGGGGAGCTGTTTTTT.

Details on this clonotype: Without the conserved terminal phenylalanine or tryptophan, this CDR3 likely stems from a read error. V gene TRBV24-1 combines with J gene TRBJ2-1; D is perhaps TRBD2 (5 bases). V dropped 3 bases and J dropped 6 bases, with 20 bases sitting between them. This CDR3 contains 17 residues. Per the germline V gene, CDR1 is KGHDR and CDR2 is SFDVKD. The DNA of the CDR3 is TGTGCCACCAGTGATCACCCGAAGGTAGCGTCGTCCAATGAGCAGTTCCTC. Protein sequence: CATSDHPKVASSNEQFL.

The chain joins TRBV10-2 to TRBJ2-6; D ambiguous. CDR1 and CDR2 (germline): WSHSY, SAAADI. The CDR3 is 18 residues long. The V and J ends lost 1 base and 0 bases respectively, with 13 bases between them. Here the CDR3 DNA reads TGCGCCAGCAGTGAGTATGGCCCGACCAGCTCTGGGGCCAACGTCCTGACTTTC. The encoded protein is CASSEYGPTSSGANVLTF.

The V gene is TRBV2, the J gene TRBJ2-1, with D maybe TRBD2 (5 bases). The CDR3 extends over 14 amino acids. Germline lookup yields CDR1 SNHLY and CDR2 FYNNEI. V was cut by 7 bases and J by 7 bases, with 17 bases left in between. The CDR3: CASTMSGMKNEQFF. The DNA of the CDR3 is TGTGCCAGCACCATGTCCGGGATGAAAAATGAGCAGTTCTTC.

In its sample, this clonotype was seen many times. J is TRBJ2-3 and V is TRBV19, with 7 bases aligning to TRBD2. Germline V gene sequence: CDR1 LNHDA, CDR2 SQIVND (reference sequence). This CDR3 has 13 amino acids. Unmatched junction bases numbered 4, after V lost 5 bases and J lost 5 bases. Here the CDR3 reads CASSLERGDTQYF. The CDR3 coding sequence is TGTGCCAGTAGTTTGGAGCGGGGAGATACGCAGTATTTT. Using reference TRBV19 and TRBJ2-3 for the parts outside the CDR3, the full variable domain is DGGITQSPKYLFRKEGQNVTLSCEQNLNHDAMYWYRQDPGQGLRLIYYSQIVNDFQKGDIAEGYSVSREKKESFPLTVTSAQKNPTAFYLCASSLERGDTQYFGPGTRLTVL.